These T cell receptor beta chains were read from a single sample in a study of blood T cells in healthy people across ages. TCRdb independently ran MiXCR on the 5' RACE reads; one entry per CDR3 protein. The table records around 1,800,000 distinct CDR3 sequences, approximately 40% of them present only once. The material sequenced was blood. The source of these receptors is a human donor in good health. Each CDR3 is given with its conserved first and last residue. Fields, in order: V gene, clone size, D gene, J gene, CDR3 protein, CDR3 DNA. A D gene is named only where the DNA matches it firmly. Size is omitted from some rows. Given values are once, few, many or a class for expanded clones.

TRBV25-1	NA	NA	TRBJ1-5	CASSASGNNQPQHF	TGTGCCAGCAGTGCCTCCGGGAACAATCAGCCCCAGCATTTT
TRBV28	few	NA	TRBJ2-7	CASSLPSQGFNEQYF	TGTGCCAGCAGTTTGCCGTCACAGGGTTTTAACGAGCAGTACTTC
TRBV9	NA	NA	TRBJ1-1	CASSVDWRSTEAFF	TGTGCCAGCAGCGTAGACTGGAGGTCCACTGAAGCTTTCTTT
TRBV20-1	NA	NA	TRBJ2-7	CSARRTGQANEQYF	TGCAGTGCTAGAAGGACGGGCCAAGCCAACGAGCAGTACTTC
TRBV7-2	many	NA	TRBJ1-2	CASSQDWAYGYTF	TGTGCCAGCAGCCAAGATTGGGCGTATGGCTACACCTTC
TRBV5-5	NA	NA	TRBJ2-7	CASSTQRVSYEQYF	TGTGCCAGCAGCACACAACGGGTCTCCTACGAGCAGTACTTC
TRBV28	few	NA	TRBJ2-3	CASSPSGVADAQYF	TGTGCCAGCAGTCCCTCGGGGGTTGCGGATGCGCAGTATTTT
TRBV6-2/TRBV6-3	few	NA	TRBJ1-1	CASSSSGRGRTAFF	TGTGCCAGCAGTTCCTCGGGCAGGGGACGTACAGCTTTCTTT
TRBV29-1	few	NA	TRBJ2-7	CSVEAGTDYEQYF	TGCAGCGTTGAAGCGGGAACCGACTACGAGCAGTACTTC
TRBV29-1	few	TRBD1	TRBJ2-7	CSVDFHTGGKGEQYF	TGCAGCGTTGATTTTCATACAGGGGGTAAGGGGGAGCAGTACTTC
TRBV7-3	few	NA	TRBJ2-1	CASSLVGTRNEQFF	TGTGCCAGCAGCTTAGTCGGCACTAGGAATGAGCAGTTCTTC
TRBV12-3/TRBV12-4	NA	NA	TRBJ1-5	CASRYGTGYYQPQHF	TGTGCCAGCAGATACGGGACGGGTTATTATCAGCCCCAGCATTTT
TRBV10-3	few	TRBD1	TRBJ1-4	CAISGRQGMNEKLFF	TGTGCCATCAGTGGGAGACAGGGGATGAATGAAAAACTGTTTTTT
TRBV20-1	few	TRBD2	TRBJ2-7	CSARDRIAGASEQYF	TGCAGTGCTAGAGATCGGATAGCGGGGGCCTCCGAGCAGTACTTC
TRBV12-3/TRBV12-4	few	NA	TRBJ1-2	CASSSAPTTNYGYTF	TGTGCCAGCAGTTCTGCTCCGACCACCAACTATGGCTACACCTTC
TRBV6-5	few	TRBD2	TRBJ2-3	CASSSGLLDTQYF	TGTGCCAGCAGCTCGGGACTACTGGATACGCAGTATTTT
TRBV20-1	NA	TRBD1	TRBJ1-5	CSAQDREGQPQHF	TGCAGTGCTCAGGACAGGGAAGGTCAGCCCCAGCATTTT
TRBV18	NA	NA	TRBJ2-7	CASSLYFKSYEQYF	TGTGCCAGCTCACTCTACTTCAAATCCTACGAGCAGTACTTC
TRBV7-2	NA	NA	TRBJ1-1	CASSSPDRYTEAFF	TGTGCCAGCAGCTCTCCGGACAGATACACTGAAGCTTTCTTT
TRBV7-2	NA	NA	TRBJ2-3	CASSLSVRVGTDTQYF	TGTGCCAGCAGCCTGTCAGTGAGGGTTGGCACAGATACGCAGTATTTT
TRBV10-3	NA	NA	TRBJ1-4	CAISESRLGRLNPNEKLFF	TGTGCCATCAGTGAGTCTCGACTAGGGCGCCTTAACCCTAATGAAAAACTGTTTTTT
TRBV29-1	few	TRBD1	TRBJ1-2	CSGETGGANVGYTF	TGCAGCGGAGAGACAGGGGGCGCGAATGTTGGCTACACCTTC
TRBV7-9	many	NA	TRBJ1-1	CASSHPSGGMNTEAFF	TGTGCCAGCAGCCACCCCTCGGGAGGGATGAACACTGAAGCTTTCTTT
TRBV6-2/TRBV6-3	NA	NA	TRBJ2-4	CASSWANPFWEQYF	TGTGCCAGCAGTTGGGCTAACCCTTTTTGGGAGCAGTACTTC
TRBV9	few	NA	TRBJ1-1	CASSDRATGEAFF	TGTGCCAGCAGCGATAGGGCAACGGGTGAAGCTTTCTTT
TRBV5-6	NA	NA	TRBJ2-3	CASSQGPSASTDTQYF	TGTGCCAGCAGCCAAGGTCCTAGCGCGAGCACAGATACGCAGTATTTT
TRBV20-1	few	NA	TRBJ2-1	CSGREGGNEQFF	TGCAGTGGGAGAGAAGGGGGCAATGAGCAGTTCTTC
TRBV12-3/TRBV12-4	few	NA	TRBJ2-3	CASSSPTPWGISQPSTDTQYF	TGTGCCAGCAGTTCTCCAACTCCCTGGGGTATTTCGCAGCCGAGCACAGATACGCAGTATTTT
TRBV19	NA	NA	TRBJ2-3	CASSMGLSQDTQYF	TGTGCCAGTAGTATGGGGTTATCACAAGATACGCAGTATTTT
TRBV4-3	NA	TRBD2	TRBJ2-1	CASSQDTSGGNNEQFF	TGCGCCAGCAGCCAGGATACTAGCGGGGGAAACAATGAGCAGTTCTTC
TRBV28	few	TRBD1	TRBJ1-2	CASSTRGQRGYTF	TGTGCCAGCAGTACAAGGGGACAGAGGGGCTACACCTTC
TRBV12-3/TRBV12-4	NA	NA	TRBJ2-5	CASSRGKGRPSETQYF	TGTGCCAGCAGTCGGGGAAAGGGACGGCCTTCTGAGACCCAGTACTTC
TRBV7-8	few	NA	TRBJ2-7	CASSLAPGPQAYEQYF	TGTGCCAGCAGCTTAGCGCCTGGGCCCCAAGCCTACGAGCAGTACTTC
TRBV29-1	NA	NA	TRBJ1-2	CSVRDLDSLGGYTF	TGCAGCGTGCGAGATCTGGACAGCCTTGGGGGCTACACCTTC
TRBV20-1	few	TRBD2	TRBJ2-3	CSAPNSGGGDTQYF	TGCAGTGCTCCTAATAGCGGGGGAGGGGATACGCAGTATTTT
TRBV4-1	few	NA	TRBJ1-2	CASSQDWGGGYTF	TGCGCCAGCAGCCAAGATTGGGGAGGTGGCTACACCTTC
TRBV20-1	NA	TRBD1	TRBJ1-1	CSTSGTADEAFF	TGCAGTACTAGTGGGACAGCTGATGAAGCTTTCTTT
TRBV5-1	NA	TRBD1	TRBJ2-3	CASSLQGQGAADTQYF	TGCGCCAGCAGCTTACAGGGACAGGGGGCGGCAGATACGCAGTATTTT
TRBV3-1	few	NA	TRBJ2-7	CASSHLSEPSYEQYF	TGTGCCAGCAGCCACTTATCGGAGCCTTCCTACGAGCAGTACTTC
TRBV15	few	TRBD2	TRBJ2-4	CATSRAAGGPYTDIQYF	TGTGCCACCAGCAGAGCGGCGGGGGGGCCTTACACGGACATTCAGTACTTC
TRBV4-3	NA	NA	TRBJ1-2	CTSSPRAGANYGYTF	TGCACCAGCAGCCCCCGGGCCGGTGCCAACTATGGCTACACCTTC
TRBV20-1	NA	NA	TRBJ1-5	CSVHRGGINQPQHF	TGCAGTGTCCACCGGGGGGGAATAAATCAGCCCCAGCATTTT
TRBV7-3	many	NA	TRBJ2-3	CASSLQGRSTDTQYF	TGTGCCAGCAGCCTACAAGGGAGGTCCACAGATACGCAGTATTTT
TRBV5-5	NA	NA	TRBJ1-1	CASTSARNTEAFF	TGTGCCAGCACATCTGCCAGGAACACTGAAGCTTTCTTT
TRBV28	many	NA	TRBJ1-4	CASSHTDRTTNEKLFF	TGTGCCAGCAGTCATACCGACAGGACGACTAATGAAAAACTGTTTTTT
TRBV15	few	NA	TRBJ2-1	CATKARQGNYNEQFF	TGTGCCACCAAGGCTCGGCAGGGTAATTACAATGAGCAGTTCTTC
TRBV28	few	TRBD1	TRBJ1-5	CASSPNRQGLSQPQHF	TGTGCCAGCAGTCCTAACCGACAGGGTTTAAGTCAGCCCCAGCATTTT
TRBV5-1	NA	NA	TRBJ2-7	CASSLTAATYEQYF	TGCGCCAGCAGCTTGACGGCAGCCACCTACGAGCAGTACTTC
TRBV29-1	NA	NA	TRBJ1-3	CSVGVFWGTGNTIYF	TGCAGCGTTGGGGTTTTCTGGGGGACTGGAAACACCATATATTTT
TRBV7-9	NA	NA	TRBJ2-5	CASSYAGALQETQYF	TGTGCCAGCAGCTACGCAGGGGCCCTCCAAGAGACCCAGTACTTC
TRBV12-3/TRBV12-4	NA	NA	TRBJ2-1	CASSWVSGETYNEQFF	TGTGCCAGCAGTTGGGTTTCCGGGGAAACCTACAATGAGCAGTTCTTC
TRBV12-5	NA	NA	TRBJ2-5	CASGLTQEATQYF	TGTGCTAGTGGTTTGACCCAAGAGGCGACCCAGTACTTC